This T cell receptor (beta chain) was documented in a study of shared clonotypes between healthy human individuals. Findings and caveats of the study: For sorted subsets, rarefaction showed incomplete sequencing despite large depth.

It was into CD45RA+ naive and CD45RA-negative memory subsets that the CD4+ cells were split. It was at deep level that the assay was run. Using immunoSEQ multiplex PCR, the repertoire was profiled, and TCRdb retains in-frame clones only, with some absent. The data show approximately 330,000 clones, roughly 70% seen once. This clone was seen once. The antigen remains unidentified. The CDR3 loop spans 15 amino acids. Germline lookup yields CDR1 MNHEY and CDR2 SVGAGI. With 6 bases removed from V and 0 bases from J, the gap between germline ends came to 12 bases. The receptor was isolated from a man aged 25 to 40 in good health. This chain joins TRBV6-5 and TRBJ2-1; the D is unclear. Sequenced input: memory CD4+ T cells sorted from blood. Subset given: CD45RA-negative fraction. CDR3 in DNA: TGTGCCAGCAGGCACAAGACCATCTCCTACAATGAGCAGTTCTTC. This codes for CASRHKTISYNEQFF.